Each of the 3 T cell receptor beta chains below was sequenced from the same sample in a study of T cell repertoires in cytomegalovirus infection. TCRdb passed the reads through MiXCR, listing each CDR3 protein once. Seen here are nearly 550,000 distinct CDR3 sequences, approximately 16% observed once, and the top ten hold roughly a quarter. Material: CD8+ T cells from PBMCs. These receptors came from a human donor in good health (CMV status not recorded). Some clones in this sample may be carry-over from other donors' samples.

The V call is TRBV2, the J call TRBJ2-3, with D perhaps TRBD1 (6 bases). Trimming took off 4 bases at V and 0 bases at J, with 11 bases between the two ends. CDR3 length equals 15 residues. Per the germline V gene, CDR1 is SNHLY and CDR2 is FYNNEI. CDR3: CASSVRTDSTDTQYF. The CDR3 coding sequence is TGTGCCAGCAGTGTCCGGACAGACAGCACAGATACGCAGTATTTT.

In this sample, this clonotype turned up many times. The genes are TRBV20-1 and TRBJ1-2; TRBD1 is a possible D gene (5 bases). Germline loops: CDR1 DFQATT, CDR2 SNEGSKA (reference sequence). Trimming stripped 4 bases from V and 2 bases from J, with 14 bases between. The CDR3 has 14 residues. The CDR3, as DNA: TGCAGTGCTAATAGCTATCGGGACAACTATGGCTACACCTTC. Translated, it gives CSANSYRDNYGYTF.

There are a few counts of this clonotype. This chain links TRBV5-1 with TRBJ1-4, with D perhaps matching TRBD1 (5 bases). The CDR3 runs 14 residues. Trimming took off 4 bases at V and 5 bases at J, with 12 bases between the two ends. Germline values: CDR1 SGHRS, CDR2 YFSETQ. Here the CDR3 DNA reads TGCGCCAGCAGCCGGGGGGGTAAGAATGAAAAACTGTTTTTT. This codes for CASSRGGKNEKLFF.